The clone carrying this T cell receptor (beta chain) was seen more than once but under ten times. Its antigen is not identified. The length of the CDR3 is 12 residues. V shed 6 bases and J shed 2 bases, with 5 bases lying between them. From germline, CDR1 is ENHRY and CDR2 SYGVKD. RNA transcripts gave rise to amplified TCR beta CDR3 regions. The HTBI primer set was used in a first-round RT-PCR of the TCR CDR3. TCRdb re-called the multiplex PCR reads through MiXCR, storing one row per CDR3 protein. In the table there are some 510,000 distinct CDR3 sequences, about half of which are singletons. This entry belongs to a study of T cells in Graves' hyperthyroidism and ophthalmopathy. Study findings and constraints: A 13 V-J model separated ophthalmopathy from stable hyperthyroidism. Most thyroid clonotypes with frequency above 0.001 were detected in blood. Ophthalmopathy was identified by the model a median about 6.8 months ahead of onset.

The J gene is TRBJ1-3, the V gene TRBV10-3; tentatively, D is TRBD1 (5 bases). Sequencing was carried out using peripheral blood or thyroid tissue (not recorded which). This receptor was identified in a woman under 30 with Graves' hyperthyroidism. CDR3 residues: CAIRGPGNTIYF. Here the CDR3 DNA reads TGTGCCATCAGGGGGCCTGGAAACACCATATATTTT.